The rows below give T cell receptor beta chains drawn from one sample of a study of CD8+ T cells in alopecia areata. Here immunoSEQ multiplex PCR was the method, and the copy in TCRdb shows in-frame clones only, minus some. This sample has about 19,000 clones; roughly 60% occur once, and the top ten carry 4.5%. The sample consisted of CD4+ Tregs sorted from blood. The origin of the receptors is a human donor with alopecia areata. Both conserved end residues are part of each CDR3. A D gene is named only where the DNA matches it firmly. The size field is filled for only some rows; it gives once, few, many or a size class.

len	v_gene	d_gene	abundance	j_gene	CDR3aa	CDR3nt
14	TRBV28	TRBD2	NA	TRBJ2-1	CASNPGLAGFEQFF	TGTGCCAGCAACCCGGGACTAGCGGGGTTCGAGCAGTTCTTC
14	TRBV7-9	TRBD1	NA	TRBJ2-7	CASSSGQVAYEQYF	TGTGCCAGCAGCTCGGGACAGGTGGCCTACGAGCAGTACTTC
15	TRBV5-1	NA	NA	TRBJ1-1	CASTLGGIAGTEAFF	TGCGCCAGCACCTTGGGAGGGATAGCGGGCACTGAAGCTTTCTTT
15	TRBV5-4	NA	NA	TRBJ2-1	CASSPIESSYNEQFF	TGTGCCAGCAGCCCTATTGAAAGCTCCTACAATGAGCAGTTCTTC
18	TRBV29-1	NA	few	TRBJ1-1	CSVVMRRRYVGRGTEAFF	TGCAGCGTTGTCATGAGACGCCGGTATGTCGGTCGGGGCACTGAAGCTTTCTTT
11	TRBV20-1	NA	NA	TRBJ2-3	CSAPRRDTQYF	TGCAGTGCCCCCAGGCGGGATACGCAGTATTTT
15	TRBV6-1	NA	NA	TRBJ1-5	CASSEIRNSNQPQHF	TGTGCCAGCAGTGAGATCAGAAATAGCAATCAGCCCCAGCATTTT
15	TRBV28	TRBD1	NA	TRBJ1-1	CASSSTGGRITEAFF	TGTGCCAGCAGTTCGACAGGGGGGAGGATCACTGAAGCTTTCTTT
15	TRBV28	TRBD1	few	TRBJ1-1	CASSQHTGGAREAFF	TGTGCCAGCAGCCAACATACAGGGGGGGCTCGCGAAGCTTTCTTT
13	TRBV7-2	NA	NA	TRBJ1-5	CASSPNGPQPQHF	TGTGCCAGCAGCCCGAACGGACCCCAGCCCCAGCATTTT
14	TRBV2	TRBD1	few	TRBJ2-1	CASSRQGSYNEQFF	TGTGCCAGCAGCCGACAGGGCTCCTACAATGAGCAGTTCTTC
11	TRBV5-4	NA	NA	TRBJ2-1	CASRGPDQQFF	TGTGCCAGCAGGGGACCAGATCAGCAGTTCTTC
15	TRBV7-2	NA	NA	TRBJ2-6	CASRAGTGGANVLTF	TGTGCCAGCAGGGCTGGGACCGGTGGGGCCAACGTCCTGACTTTC
15	TRBV5-1	NA	once	TRBJ2-7	CASSLAALSSYEQYF	TGCGCCAGCAGCTTGGCGGCGTTGAGCTCCTACGAGCAGTACTTC
16	TRBV28	NA	NA	TRBJ1-2	CASHENRGQKPYGYTF	TGTGCCAGCCATGAGAACCGGGGCCAAAAGCCGTATGGCTACACCTTC
13	TRBV7-9	NA	NA	TRBJ1-1	CASSFNENTEAFF	TGTGCCAGCAGCTTTAATGAGAACACTGAAGCTTTCTTT
16	TRBV7-6	TRBD2	NA	TRBJ2-1	CASSLVPGGSFGEQFF	TGTGCCAGCAGCTTAGTTCCCGGGGGGAGTTTTGGTGAGCAGTTCTTC
14	TRBV29-1	TRBD1	NA	TRBJ1-2	CSVDITGGAVGYTF	TGCAGCGTGGATATAACAGGGGGCGCCGTTGGCTACACCTTC
14	TRBV6-1	NA	NA	TRBJ1-1	CASSSGQAGTEAFF	TGTGCCAGCAGTTCGGGGCAGGCGGGTACTGAAGCTTTCTTT
15	TRBV5-1	NA	NA	TRBJ2-3	CASSLVRASIDTQYF	TGCGCCAGCAGCTTGGTACGGGCCTCGATAGATACGCAGTATTTT
16	TRBV19	TRBD2	once	TRBJ2-5	CASSIGDSGVSETQYF	TGTGCCAGTAGTATAGGGGATAGCGGGGTATCGGAGACCCAGTACTTC
13	TRBV29-1	TRBD1	few	TRBJ2-2	CSVGGQGAGELFF	TGCAGCGTGGGAGGACAGGGGGCCGGGGAGCTGTTTTTT